The following is a T cell receptor beta chain sequence with its context. Its antigen is unknown. The CDR3 length is 14 residues. Per the germline V gene, CDR1 is SGHNT and CDR2 is YENEEA. V trimming: 4 bases; J trimming: 6 bases; junction bases outside the gene matches: 5. Diagnosis of hyperthyroidism was new in patients aged 18 to 65, and its duration was under 2 months. The diagnoses drew upon clinical symptoms, serum thyroxine and TRAb, thyroid ultrasound and orbital computed tomography. Cells are PBMCs isolated from about 10 ml of fresh blood. It was RNA transcripts that yielded the amplified TCR beta CDR3 regions. The HTBI primer set served for first-round RT-PCR of the TCR CDR3. Via MiXCR, TCRdb re-called the multiplex PCR reads, giving one row per CDR3 protein. The table has some 600,000 distinct CDR3 sequences, more than 11% seen once; the top ten hold almost 6%. This entry comes from a study of T cells in Graves' hyperthyroidism and ophthalmopathy. General study points: Ophthalmopathy got predicted by the model a median roughly 6.1 months before its onset.

The material sequenced was blood. The rearrangement joins TRBV11-3 to TRBJ2-3; 9 bases align to TRBD2. The sequence came from a woman aged 25 to 45 with Graves' hyperthyroidism that later progressed to Graves' ophthalmopathy. The CDR3 region is CASSSWTSADTQYF. CDR3 DNA: TGTGCCAGCAGCTCTTGGACTAGCGCGGATACGCAGTATTTT. Based on the CDR3 plus reference TRBV11-3 and TRBJ2-3, the full variable domain is EAGVVQSPRYKIIEKKQPVAFWCNPISGHNTLYWYLQNLGQGPELLIRYENEEAVDDSQLPKDRFSAERLKGVDSTLKIQPAELGDSAVYLCASSSWTSADTQYFGPGTRLTVL.